Listed below are T cell receptor beta chains from one sample, sequenced in a study of monozygotic twins with inflammatory bowel disease. With the 5' RACE reads reprocessed, TCRdb shows one record per CDR3 protein and no DNA. Its table records approximately 400,000 distinct CDR3 sequences. Sample: blood. The source is a human donor with ulcerative colitis or Crohn's disease, or a healthy co-twin of an affected twin (not recorded which). Each CDR3 is given with its conserved first and last residue.

j_call,v_call,cdr3_aa
TRBJ2-7,TRBV5-1,CASSRGGDQNYEQYF
TRBJ1-4,TRBV5-1,CASSSWSVGTNEKLFF
TRBJ2-7,TRBV7-6,CASSLGGGPLREQYF
TRBJ1-1,TRBV20-1,CSALHRVTTEAFF
TRBJ2-2,TRBV3-1,CASSPPGQAQPGELFF
TRBJ2-1,TRBV3-1,CASSLKSGPTSSYNEQFF
TRBJ2-5,TRBV5-4,CASSPQLEIVQETQYF
TRBJ2-1,TRBV29-1,CSVDTPTSGRASVYEQFF
TRBJ1-2,TRBV2,CASIPTIANYGYTF
TRBJ2-2,TRBV18,CASSPGLPKAGGELFF
TRBJ1-4,TRBV29-1,CSVEGAGNEKLFF
TRBJ2-7,TRBV12-3/TRBV12-4,CASSLHSSRSYEQYF
TRBJ2-2,TRBV5-6,CASSLRIGGSRSGELFF
TRBJ1-5,TRBV7-2,CASSLGDRGLGQPQHF
TRBJ2-5,TRBV15,CATSRDSTRQPETQYF
TRBJ1-2,TRBV3-1,CASNGPLGGYTF
TRBJ1-1,TRBV27,CASSLFGGLNTEAFF
TRBJ2-2,TRBV5-1,CASSLPSGSGELFF
TRBJ2-3,TRBV9,CASSSRGTSGAQYF
TRBJ2-7,TRBV20-1,CSANRGPREQYF
TRBJ2-5,TRBV5-1,CASSFRDRGQETQYF
TRBJ2-1,TRBV2,CASRLGQPNEQFF
TRBJ2-1,TRBV20-1,CSSESPRGLYNEQFF
TRBJ2-7,TRBV12-3/TRBV12-4,CASSLTSIPYEQYF
TRBJ2-1,TRBV12-5,CASGLVLTGGGEQFF
TRBJ2-3,TRBV28,CASRASELRIDTQYF
TRBJ2-7,TRBV29-1,CSVEQRESGAYEQYF
TRBJ2-7,TRBV7-9,CASSQAGHLYEQYF
TRBJ1-5,TRBV29-1,CSVGGGNQPQHF
TRBJ1-6,TRBV7-6,CASSLSTADNSPLHF
TRBJ1-1,TRBV7-9,CATAVGLNTEAFF
TRBJ1-5,TRBV27,CASSPGGYSNQPQHF
TRBJ1-1,TRBV5-4,CASSLAGTDEAFF
TRBJ1-1,TRBV25-1,CASSETGLNTEAFF
TRBJ1-1,TRBV5-1,CASSLAQAPGNTEAFF
TRBJ2-3,TRBV5-1,CASSSGTSGGVWLTDTQYF
TRBJ2-6,TRBV5-1,CASSDDTSGANVLTF
TRBJ1-1,TRBV19,CASSTNRKLNTEAFF
TRBJ2-1,TRBV18,CASSPPGLRGEQFF
TRBJ2-1,TRBV6-2/TRBV6-3,CASSYGGTSAYNEQFF
TRBJ2-3,TRBV10-2,CASSDDSTDTLYF
TRBJ2-3,TRBV7-9,CASSFSPDTQYF